This TCR beta chain was observed in a study of T cell repertoires in cytomegalovirus infection. The CDR3 is 14 amino acids. J lost 8 bases, V lost 2 bases, and 6 bases had no gene match. Per germline, CDR1 MNHGY and CDR2 SAAAGT. TCRdb used MiXCR to reprocess the reads, holding one entry per CDR3 protein. The sample lists approximately 100,000 distinct CDR3 sequences; 29% were seen once. As for this clonotype: Its antigen is unidentified.

This sample comprised CD8+ T cells from cultured PBMCs, obtained from culture after CMV antigen stimulation. The receptor was derived from a human donor in good health (CMV status not recorded). Some clones in this sample may be carry-over from other donors' samples. The chain recombines TRBV6-8 with TRBJ2-1, with 7 bases lining up with TRBD1. The CDR3 DNA reads TGTGCCAGCAGTTACGGACAGGCCCGATATGAGCAGTTCTTC. Translated: CASSYGQARYEQFF.